The sequence of this T cell receptor beta chain was determined in a study of shared clonotypes between healthy human individuals. Source study methods: ImmunoSEQ yielded junction-only sequences lacking quality scores, so filtering differed. Profiled with immunoSEQ multiplex PCR; TCRdb holds only in-frame clones, not every one. The DNA gave D and trimming, while V, J and clone size come from that table. This sample yields hundreds of thousands of clones, of which around 78% are seen a single time; about 12% belongs to the top ten. Free of recent acute infections or vaccinations, the donors were healthy HIV-negative adults. The donors were all Caucasian adults (living in Nashville, Tennessee). With 1 base clipped from V and 1 base from J, the junction kept 3 bases outside the gene matches. CDR1 and CDR2 from the germline V gene are SEHNR and FQNEAQ (reference sequence). The CDR3 runs to 15 residues.

The sample comprised PBMCs. The receptor was isolated from a woman aged 40 to 50 in good health. Some clones in this sample may be carry-over from other donors' samples. This chain connects TRBV7-9 to TRBJ2-7; TRBD1 aligns across 8 bases. The DNA of the CDR3 is TGTGCCAGCAGCTTAGGTGGGACAGGATCCTACGAGCAGTACTTC. Translated, it gives CASSLGGTGSYEQYF.